These T cell receptor beta chains were read from a single sample in a study of spatial heterogeneity in lung cancer. TCRdb used MiXCR to reprocess the 5' RACE reads, holding one entry per CDR3 protein. The table shows 2,000 to 3,000 distinct CDR3 sequences, with roughly an eighth occurring only once. Sequencing used lung tumor tissue, obtained at surgery. These receptor sequences come from a male donor with early-stage non-small cell lung cancer. The CDR3 runs from the conserved cysteine through the conserved F or W. The D gene is left open where the match is weak. Clone size is shown for a subset of rows, as once, few, many or a class of expanded clone.

j_call: TRBJ2-5
clone_size: medium-sized
d_call: TRBD1
v_call: TRBV5-4
cdr3_aa: CASSADRQGFGETQYF
cdr3_nt: TGTGCCAGCAGCGCAGACCGACAGGGGTTCGGAGAGACCCAGTACTTC

j_call: TRBJ2-3
clone_size: few
d_call: -
v_call: TRBV7-8
cdr3_aa: CASSLRGPITDTQYF
cdr3_nt: TGTGCCAGCAGCTTACGGGGACCGATCACAGATACGCAGTATTTT

j_call: TRBJ1-6
clone_size: medium-sized
d_call: -
v_call: TRBV7-2
cdr3_aa: CASSLAQGSYNSPLHF
cdr3_nt: TGTGCCAGCAGCTTAGCGCAGGGCTCCTATAATTCACCCCTCCACTTT

j_call: TRBJ1-1
clone_size: few
d_call: -
v_call: TRBV5-1
cdr3_aa: CASSLARTEAFF
cdr3_nt: TGCGCCAGCAGCTTGGCGAGAACTGAAGCTTTCTTT

j_call: TRBJ2-1
clone_size: few
d_call: -
v_call: TRBV9
cdr3_aa: CASSFGTHGEQFF
cdr3_nt: TGTGCCAGCAGCTTCGGGACTCACGGTGAGCAGTTCTTC

j_call: TRBJ1-1
clone_size: large
d_call: -
v_call: TRBV10-3
cdr3_aa: CAISEPGKSTEAFF
cdr3_nt: TGTGCCATCAGTGAGCCAGGGAAGAGCACTGAAGCTTTCTTT

j_call: TRBJ2-1
clone_size: -
d_call: TRBD1
v_call: TRBV15
cdr3_aa: CATSSYSGGEQQFF
cdr3_nt: TGTGCCACCAGCAGCTACTCAGGGGGTGAACAGCAGTTCTTC

j_call: TRBJ2-3
clone_size: medium-sized
d_call: TRBD2
v_call: TRBV3-1
cdr3_aa: CASSPSGGRDTQYF
cdr3_nt: TGTGCCAGCAGCCCTAGCGGGGGCCGGGATACGCAGTATTTT

j_call: TRBJ1-1
clone_size: many
d_call: -
v_call: TRBV4-1
cdr3_aa: CASSQGGRVEAFF
cdr3_nt: TGCGCCAGCAGCCAAGGGGGGAGGGTTGAAGCTTTCTTT

j_call: TRBJ1-1
clone_size: -
d_call: -
v_call: TRBV20-1
cdr3_aa: CSASSRNFQNTEAFF
cdr3_nt: TGCAGTGCTTCGAGCAGGAACTTCCAGAACACTGAAGCTTTCTTT

j_call: TRBJ2-2
clone_size: -
d_call: TRBD1
v_call: TRBV10-3
cdr3_aa: CAIGEGAAGELFF
cdr3_nt: TGTGCCATCGGAGAGGGGGCCGCCGGGGAGCTGTTTTTT

j_call: TRBJ2-5
clone_size: medium-sized
d_call: -
v_call: TRBV5-1
cdr3_aa: CASSLGQETQYF
cdr3_nt: TGCGCCAGCAGCTTAGGCCAAGAGACCCAGTACTTC

j_call: TRBJ2-3
clone_size: large
d_call: TRBD1
v_call: TRBV5-1
cdr3_aa: CASSTGQGKNTQYF
cdr3_nt: TGCGCCAGCAGCACAGGACAGGGCAAGAATACGCAGTATTTT

j_call: TRBJ1-2
clone_size: medium-sized
d_call: -
v_call: TRBV20-1
cdr3_aa: CSARDRGHYGYTF
cdr3_nt: TGCAGTGCTAGAGACCGGGGACACTATGGCTACACCTTC

j_call: TRBJ2-3
clone_size: few
d_call: -
v_call: TRBV6-5
cdr3_aa: CASSYQNPGLSPDTQYF
cdr3_nt: TGTGCCAGCAGTTACCAAAATCCGGGACTTTCCCCAGATACGCAGTATTTT

j_call: TRBJ1-4
clone_size: -
d_call: TRBD1
v_call: TRBV27
cdr3_aa: CASSKTGGEYEKLFF
cdr3_nt: TGTGCCAGCAGTAAGACAGGGGGCGAGTATGAAAAACTGTTTTTT

j_call: TRBJ1-1
clone_size: large
d_call: -
v_call: TRBV7-2
cdr3_aa: CASSKDSYTEAFF
cdr3_nt: TGTGCCAGCAGCAAGGACAGTTACACTGAAGCTTTCTTT

j_call: TRBJ2-5
clone_size: medium-sized
d_call: TRBD2
v_call: TRBV24-1
cdr3_aa: CATSDLSSGEQETQYF
cdr3_nt: TGTGCCACCAGTGATTTGTCTAGCGGGGAACAAGAGACCCAGTACTTC

j_call: TRBJ2-1
clone_size: -
d_call: TRBD2
v_call: TRBV24-1
cdr3_aa: CATSDAGAYNEQFF
cdr3_nt: TGTGCCACCAGTGATGCGGGGGCCTACAATGAGCAGTTCTTC

j_call: TRBJ2-1
clone_size: medium-sized
d_call: TRBD2
v_call: TRBV19
cdr3_aa: CASSILAGGQSEQFF
cdr3_nt: TGTGCCAGTAGTATTCTAGCGGGGGGGCAGAGTGAGCAGTTCTTC

j_call: TRBJ2-5
clone_size: medium-sized
d_call: -
v_call: TRBV5-1
cdr3_aa: CASSLGRDGETQYF
cdr3_nt: TGCGCCAGCAGCTTGGGCCGGGACGGAGAGACCCAGTACTTC

j_call: TRBJ1-1
clone_size: large
d_call: -
v_call: TRBV6-2/TRBV6-3
cdr3_aa: CASSYSTYRGERNTEAFF
cdr3_nt: TGTGCCAGCAGTTACTCGACATACAGAGGAGAACGAAACACTGAAGCTTTCTTT

j_call: TRBJ2-2
clone_size: medium-sized
d_call: -
v_call: TRBV7-3
cdr3_aa: CASSLSPAANTGELFF
cdr3_nt: TGTGCCAGCAGCTTAAGCCCAGCCGCGAACACCGGGGAGCTGTTTTTT

j_call: TRBJ2-5
clone_size: medium-sized
d_call: -
v_call: TRBV5-1
cdr3_aa: CASSLEDSQQETQYF
cdr3_nt: TGCGCCAGCAGCTTGGAGGACAGCCAACAAGAGACCCAGTACTTC

j_call: TRBJ2-7
clone_size: medium-sized
d_call: TRBD1
v_call: TRBV18
cdr3_aa: CASSPSDRGVTYEQYF
cdr3_nt: TGTGCCAGCTCACCGTCCGACAGGGGGGTAACCTACGAGCAGTACTTC

j_call: TRBJ2-2
clone_size: medium-sized
d_call: -
v_call: TRBV20-1
cdr3_aa: CSANRVETGELFF
cdr3_nt: TGCAGTGCTAATAGAGTAGAAACCGGGGAGCTGTTTTTT

j_call: TRBJ2-1
clone_size: -
d_call: -
v_call: TRBV12-3/TRBV12-4
cdr3_aa: CASSLVLSSYNEQFF
cdr3_nt: TGTGCCAGCAGTTTAGTGTTGAGCTCCTACAATGAGCAGTTCTTC

j_call: TRBJ2-7
clone_size: many
d_call: TRBD1
v_call: TRBV30
cdr3_aa: CAWSVYYGTDLSYEQYF
cdr3_nt: TGTGCCTGGAGTGTATATTACGGGACAGATCTTTCCTACGAGCAGTACTTC

j_call: TRBJ2-1
clone_size: medium-sized
d_call: TRBD1
v_call: TRBV6-1
cdr3_aa: CASSEDGTGYINEQFF
cdr3_nt: TGTGCCAGCAGTGAAGACGGGACAGGGTATATCAATGAGCAGTTCTTC

j_call: TRBJ1-4
clone_size: medium-sized
d_call: -
v_call: TRBV6-2/TRBV6-3
cdr3_aa: CASSYAVAPDEKLFF
cdr3_nt: TGTGCCAGCAGTTACGCGGTGGCCCCTGATGAAAAACTGTTTTTT

j_call: TRBJ2-5
clone_size: medium-sized
d_call: TRBD2
v_call: TRBV7-3
cdr3_aa: CASSLGPGRGAGETQYF
cdr3_nt: TGTGCCAGCAGCTTAGGCCCTGGGCGGGGGGCTGGGGAGACCCAGTACTTC

j_call: TRBJ2-6
clone_size: many
d_call: -
v_call: TRBV19
cdr3_aa: CASSKGPPGANVLTF
cdr3_nt: TGTGCCAGTAGTAAGGGCCCCCCTGGGGCCAACGTCCTGACTTTC

j_call: TRBJ2-7
clone_size: many
d_call: -
v_call: TRBV5-1
cdr3_aa: CASSLPIPGTEQYF
cdr3_nt: TGCGCCAGCAGCTTGCCTATTCCAGGTACCGAGCAGTACTTC

j_call: TRBJ2-1
clone_size: medium-sized
d_call: TRBD2
v_call: TRBV20-1
cdr3_aa: CSAVLSGAAFYNEQFF
cdr3_nt: TGCAGTGCAGTACTTAGCGGGGCAGCTTTTTACAATGAGCAGTTCTTC

j_call: TRBJ1-3
clone_size: medium-sized
d_call: TRBD1
v_call: TRBV5-1
cdr3_aa: CASSLTGTAGNTIYF
cdr3_nt: TGCGCCAGCAGCTTGACCGGGACAGCCGGAAACACCATATATTTT

j_call: TRBJ1-2
clone_size: medium-sized
d_call: -
v_call: TRBV2
cdr3_aa: CASSLNSQGYGYTF
cdr3_nt: TGTGCCAGCAGTCTAAACTCCCAGGGTTATGGCTACACCTTC

j_call: TRBJ2-5
clone_size: -
d_call: TRBD2
v_call: TRBV7-6
cdr3_aa: CASSQWGTSGRETQYF
cdr3_nt: TGTGCCAGCAGCCAGTGGGGGACTAGCGGGAGAGAGACCCAGTACTTC

j_call: TRBJ2-5
clone_size: medium-sized
d_call: -
v_call: TRBV19
cdr3_aa: CASSTVRQETQYF
cdr3_nt: TGTGCCAGTAGTACGGTGAGACAAGAGACCCAGTACTTC

j_call: TRBJ2-7
clone_size: -
d_call: -
v_call: TRBV7-2
cdr3_aa: CASSSSMSYEQYF
cdr3_nt: TGTGCCAGCAGCTCGTCGATGTCCTACGAGCAGTACTTC

j_call: TRBJ2-1
clone_size: few
d_call: TRBD1
v_call: TRBV6-2/TRBV6-3
cdr3_aa: CATNLISGTGYNEQFF
cdr3_nt: TGTGCCACCAACCTGATCTCCGGGACAGGGTACAATGAGCAGTTCTTC

j_call: TRBJ2-7
clone_size: -
d_call: TRBD2
v_call: TRBV9
cdr3_aa: CASSSRLAGGHEQYF
cdr3_nt: TGTGCCAGCAGCTCCAGGCTAGCGGGGGGTCACGAGCAGTACTTC

j_call: TRBJ2-3
clone_size: medium-sized
d_call: -
v_call: TRBV27
cdr3_aa: CASSHTDTQYF
cdr3_nt: TGTGCCAGCAGTCACACAGATACGCAGTATTTT

j_call: TRBJ1-2
clone_size: medium-sized
d_call: -
v_call: TRBV11-2
cdr3_aa: CASSFHSSAGSLYGYTF
cdr3_nt: TGTGCCAGCAGCTTCCACTCCTCTGCGGGAAGCCTTTATGGCTACACCTTC

j_call: TRBJ2-2
clone_size: many
d_call: -
v_call: TRBV7-2
cdr3_aa: CASSFVPGELFF
cdr3_nt: TGTGCCAGCAGCTTTGTACCCGGGGAGCTGTTTTTT

j_call: TRBJ2-7
clone_size: -
d_call: TRBD1
v_call: TRBV5-1
cdr3_aa: CASSAAGTGLEQYF
cdr3_nt: TGCGCCAGCAGCGCGGCCGGGACAGGGCTCGAGCAGTACTTC

j_call: TRBJ1-6
clone_size: few
d_call: -
v_call: TRBV14
cdr3_aa: CASSHLGGGPSSPLHF
cdr3_nt: TGTGCCAGCAGCCATCTCGGTGGGGGGCCTAGCTCACCCCTCCACTTT

j_call: TRBJ1-2
clone_size: few
d_call: -
v_call: TRBV5-1
cdr3_aa: CASRDTGTQGGYTF
cdr3_nt: TGCGCCAGCAGGGATACCGGGACGCAGGGTGGCTACACCTTC